This passage covers 13 T cell receptor beta chains from one sample sequenced in a study of T cell repertoires in cytomegalovirus infection. One entry per CDR3 protein, called by TCRdb with MiXCR from the reads. The sample gives more than 85,000 distinct CDR3 sequences, 16% of which show up once; over 8% is in the top ten. Sequenced material: PBMCs. Receptor source: a human donor in good health (CMV status not recorded). Some clones in this sample may be carry-over from other donors' samples.

The chain joins TRBV19 to TRBJ2-1, with 12 bases lining up with TRBD2. Germline values: CDR1 LNHDA, CDR2 SQIVND (reference sequence). The CDR3 loop spans 18 amino acids. The V and J ends lost 7 bases and 3 bases, in that order; junction bases with no gene match: 13. CDR3 sequence: CASISSGGAGMYYNEQFF. DNA for the CDR3: TGTGCCAGTATTTCTAGCGGGGGGGCCGGAATGTACTACAATGAGCAGTTCTTC.

V and J are TRBV7-9 and TRBJ2-3; D not certain. The CDR3 is made up of 15 amino acids. The V and J ends lost 4 bases and 2 bases respectively, with 13 bases between them. Germline V gene sequence: CDR1 SEHNR, CDR2 FQNEAQ (reference sequence). Here the CDR3 reads CASSSSRVTTDTQYF. As DNA, the CDR3 is TGTGCCAGCAGCTCCTCCCGGGTAACCACAGATACGCAGTATTTT.

This clonotype was found many times. This chain connects TRBV4-1 to TRBJ1-1; tentative D call: TRBD1 (6 bases). The CDR3 runs 16 residues. Germline CDR1 is MGHRA and CDR2 is YSYEKL. V was pared by 4 bases and J by 5 bases, with 20 bases between. This CDR3 is CASSLRDISLGTEAFF. CDR3 DNA: TGCGCCAGCAGCCTCCGGGACATATCCCTGGGTACTGAAGCTTTCTTT.

This clonotype has more than one count but fewer than ten. The rearrangement links TRBV5-4 to TRBJ1-2, with no clear D. Germline V gives CDR1 SGHNT, CDR2 YYREEE (reference sequence). The CDR3 runs to 14 residues. V was trimmed by 9 bases and J by 7 bases, leaving 22 bases between them. CDR3: CATPKGSGFGGYTF. The CDR3 DNA reads as TGTGCCACCCCGAAAGGTTCGGGATTTGGTGGCTACACCTTC. The entire variable domain, with the rest obtained from reference TRBV5-4 and TRBJ1-2, is as follows: ETGVTQSPTHLIKTRGQQVTLRCSSQSGHNTVSWYQQALGQGPQFIFQYYREEENGRGNFPPRFSGLQFPNYSSELNVNALELDDSALYLCATPKGSGFGGYTFGSGTRLTVV.

This clonotype was detected ten times or more. The rearrangement uses TRBV15 and TRBJ1-1; D is ambiguous. CDR1 and CDR2 from the germline V gene are LNHNV and YYDKDF (reference sequence). This CDR3 region has 16 residues. Deletions cut 0 bases from V and 0 bases from J, with 11 bases between. The CDR3: CATSRDRTRVNTEAFF. CDR3 sequence (DNA): TGTGCCACCAGCAGAGACCGGACTCGGGTGAACACTGAAGCTTTCTTT.

Ten or more counts support this clonotype. This chain links TRBV6-6 with TRBJ2-7; 7 positions match TRBD2. The trim removed 5 bases at V and 1 base at J, leaving 8 bases unmatched. Germline values: CDR1 MNHNY, CDR2 SVGAGI (reference sequence). The CDR3 has 15 residues. As DNA, the CDR3 is TGTGCCAGCAGTCGGGGGAGGGGAATTTCCTACGAGCAGTACTTC. Its protein is CASSRGRGISYEQYF.

This clonotype was seen a few times. The chain couples TRBV4-3 to TRBJ2-5, with D unresolved. The CDR3 spans 13 residues. With 0 bases removed from V and 4 bases from J, the gap between germline ends came to 6 bases. Germline CDR1 is LGHNA and CDR2 is YSLEER. The CDR3 nucleotides are TGCGCCAGCAGCCAAGATTTTAGAGAGACCCAGTACTTC. Its translation is CASSQDFRETQYF.

The genes are TRBV25-1 and TRBJ1-2; D ambiguous. The V and J ends lost 2 bases and 8 bases respectively, with 6 bases between them. The CDR3 runs 11 residues. In germline, CDR1 is MGHDK, CDR2 SYGVNS. The CDR3 region is CASSEGLGYTF. The CDR3 region has the DNA TGTGCCAGCAGTGAAGGGTTGGGCTACACCTTC.

The CDR3 spells CASKGQGATGELFF. The CDR3 DNA sequence: TGCGCCAGCAAAGGACAGGGGGCCACCGGGGAGCTGTTTTTT. The gene calls are TRBV5-1 and TRBJ2-2; 11 positions match TRBD1. The CDR3 sequence is 14 residues long. Trimming removed 6 bases from V and 4 bases from J; junction bases left unmatched: 2. Germline CDR1 SGHRS, CDR2 YFSETQ.

The chain employs TRBV2 and TRBJ1-2, with D possibly being TRBD1 (6 bases). V dropped 7 bases and J dropped 4 bases, with 10 bases sitting between them. Germline V gene sequence: CDR1 SNHLY, CDR2 FYNNEI. The CDR3 covers 12 residues. CDR3: CASTRDTYGYTF. CDR3 bases: TGTGCCAGCACTCGGGACACCTATGGCTACACCTTC.

The chain links TRBV7-3 to TRBJ2-1; 8 bases are a match to TRBD2. The CDR3 sequence is 13 residues long. In germline, CDR1 is SGHTA, CDR2 FQGTGA. Unmatched junction bases numbered 7, after V lost 6 bases and J lost 9 bases. CDR3 in amino acids: CASSPTRGGEQFF. The CDR3 nucleotides read TGTGCCAGCAGTCCAACCCGGGGGGGTGAGCAGTTCTTC.

The chain employs TRBV27 and TRBJ1-2, with TRBD1 identical over 7 bases. CDR3 size: 13 residues. Trimming at V came to 7 bases and at J to 3 bases, leaving 5 bases not matched to a gene. Germline lookup yields CDR1 MNHEY and CDR2 SMNVEV (reference sequence). The CDR3 DNA reads TGTGCCAGCATGCACGACAGGGACTATGGCTACACCTTC. It is translated as CASMHDRDYGYTF.

This clonotype was counted ten times or more. The chain joins TRBV6-1 to TRBJ1-1; D is unclear. CDR1 is MNHNS, CDR2 SASEGT, per germline. The V end lost 5 bases, the J end lost 0 bases, and 7 bases lay between the germline ends. The CDR3 is 13 residues long. CDR3 sequence: CASSRNMNTEAFF. The CDR3, as DNA: TGTGCCAGCAGTCGCAACATGAACACTGAAGCTTTCTTT.